This T cell receptor beta chain was captured by sequencing in a study of blood T cell repertoires in COVID-19. Study details: The United States, Italy and Spain provided the acute and convalescent COVID-19 samples. Sources were T cells, B-cell-depleted T cells, or PBMCs; the material itself was cDNA or gDNA.

How the authors handled the data: Estimated nucleated cell counts came from reference gene primer amplification. The assay was immunoSEQ multiplex PCR, and TCRdb's table has in-frame clones only and misses some. D and trimming come from the DNA, and the V and J calls and clone size come from that table. The table includes some 200,000 clones, 70% to 90% detected once. There are 13 residues in the CDR3. From germline, CDR1 is LGHNA and CDR2 YNFKEQ. The V segment lost 3 bases and the J segment 2 bases; nucleotides outside the gene matches: 1. The J gene is TRBJ2-7, the V gene TRBV4-2; 7 nucleotides match TRBD2. The receptor's source is a young woman who had recovered from COVID-19. Sequenced input: peripheral blood. CDR3 in DNA: TGTGCCAGCAGCCAGGGGACTACCTACGAGCAGTACTTC. Translated: CASSQGTTYEQYF.